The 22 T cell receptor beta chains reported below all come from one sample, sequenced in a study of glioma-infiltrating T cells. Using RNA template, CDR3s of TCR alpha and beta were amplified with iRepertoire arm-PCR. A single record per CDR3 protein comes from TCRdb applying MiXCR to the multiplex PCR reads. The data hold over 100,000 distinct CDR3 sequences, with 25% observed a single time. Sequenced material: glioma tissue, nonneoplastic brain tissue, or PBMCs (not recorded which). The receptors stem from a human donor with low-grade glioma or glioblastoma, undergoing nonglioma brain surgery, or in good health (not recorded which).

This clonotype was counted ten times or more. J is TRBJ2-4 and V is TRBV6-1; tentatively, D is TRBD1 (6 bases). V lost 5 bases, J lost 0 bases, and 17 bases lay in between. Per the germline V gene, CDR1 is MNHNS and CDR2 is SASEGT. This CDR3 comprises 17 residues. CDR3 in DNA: TGTGCCAGCAGTCGGTCACAGGGATTCCTAGCCAAAAACATTCAGTACTTC. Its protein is CASSRSQGFLAKNIQYF.

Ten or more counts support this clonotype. This CDR3 reads CASSPPGSGLNEQFF. As DNA, the CDR3 is TGTGCCAGCAGTCCCCCAGGTAGCGGACTCAATGAGCAGTTCTTC. The chain uses TRBV28 and TRBJ2-1, with D possibly being TRBD2 (6 bases). This CDR3 is 15 amino acids long. V gave up 5 bases and J gave up 6 bases, with 17 bases separating them. The germline V gene has CDR1 MDHEN and CDR2 SYDVKM.

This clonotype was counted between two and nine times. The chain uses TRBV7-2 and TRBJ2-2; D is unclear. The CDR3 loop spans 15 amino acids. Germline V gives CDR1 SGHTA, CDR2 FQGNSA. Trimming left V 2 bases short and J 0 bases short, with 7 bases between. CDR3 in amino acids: CASSLSPTNTGELFF. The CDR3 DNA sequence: TGTGCCAGCAGCTTATCCCCTACGAACACCGGGGAGCTGTTTTTT.

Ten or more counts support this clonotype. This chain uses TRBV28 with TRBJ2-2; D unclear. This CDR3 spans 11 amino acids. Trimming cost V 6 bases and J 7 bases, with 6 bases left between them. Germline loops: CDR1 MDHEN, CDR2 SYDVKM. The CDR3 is CASSLSGELFF. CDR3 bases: TGTGCCAGCAGCCTGAGCGGGGAGCTGTTTTTT.

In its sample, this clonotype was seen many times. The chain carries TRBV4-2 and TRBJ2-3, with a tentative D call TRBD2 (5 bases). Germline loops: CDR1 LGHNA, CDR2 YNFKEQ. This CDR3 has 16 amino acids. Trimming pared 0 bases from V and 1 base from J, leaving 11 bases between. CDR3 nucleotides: TGTGCCAGCAGCCAAGACAGAGGGAAAGGCACAGATACGCAGTATTTT. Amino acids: CASSQDRGKGTDTQYF.

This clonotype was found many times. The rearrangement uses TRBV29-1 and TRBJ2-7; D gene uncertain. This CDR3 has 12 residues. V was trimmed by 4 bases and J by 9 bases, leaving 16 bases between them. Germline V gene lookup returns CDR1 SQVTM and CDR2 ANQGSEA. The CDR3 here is CSVGDFVGLQYF. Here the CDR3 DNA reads TGCAGCGTTGGAGACTTCGTTGGGTTGCAGTACTTC.

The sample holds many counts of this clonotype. The CDR3 nucleotides read TGCGCCAGCAGCCAAGAATCGACAGGGTCCAGAGAAGCTTTCTTT. This encodes CASSQESTGSREAFF. V gene TRBV4-1 combines with J gene TRBJ1-1; 7 nucleotides match TRBD1. The CDR3 loop spans 15 amino acids. V lost 0 bases, J lost 8 bases, and 9 bases stayed unmatched. CDR1 and CDR2 from the germline V gene are MGHRA and YSYEKL.

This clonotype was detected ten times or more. The CDR3 loop is CASSPFLAGSTDTQYF. The CDR3 DNA reads TGCGCCAGCAGCCCGTTTCTAGCGGGTAGCACAGATACGCAGTATTTT. The rearrangement joins TRBV4-3 to TRBJ2-3, with TRBD2 matching over 8 bases. The CDR3 contains 16 residues. The germline V gene has CDR1 LGHNA and CDR2 YSLEER. J lost 0 bases, V lost 4 bases, and 6 bases had no gene match.

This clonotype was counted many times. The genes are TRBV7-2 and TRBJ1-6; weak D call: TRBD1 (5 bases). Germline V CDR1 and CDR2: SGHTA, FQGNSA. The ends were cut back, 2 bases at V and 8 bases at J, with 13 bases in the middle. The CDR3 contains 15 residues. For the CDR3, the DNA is TGTGCCAGCAGCTTATCACCAGGGTTCGATTCACCCCTCCACTTT. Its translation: CASSLSPGFDSPLHF.

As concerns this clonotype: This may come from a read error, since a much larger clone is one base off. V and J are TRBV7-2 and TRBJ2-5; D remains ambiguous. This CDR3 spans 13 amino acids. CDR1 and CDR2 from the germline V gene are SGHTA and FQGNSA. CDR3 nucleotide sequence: TGTGCCAGCAGCTTAGGTACAGTAGAGACCCATTACTTC. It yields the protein CASSLGTVETHYF.

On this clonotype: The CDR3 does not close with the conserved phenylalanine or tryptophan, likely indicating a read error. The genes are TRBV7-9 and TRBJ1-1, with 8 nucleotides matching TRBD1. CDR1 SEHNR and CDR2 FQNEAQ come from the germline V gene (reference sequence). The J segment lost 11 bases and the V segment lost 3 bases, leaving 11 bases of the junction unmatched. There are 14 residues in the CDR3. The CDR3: CASSLPGGNTAAFS. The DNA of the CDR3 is TGTGCCAGCAGCTTGCCAGGGGGCAACACTGCGGCTTTCAGT.

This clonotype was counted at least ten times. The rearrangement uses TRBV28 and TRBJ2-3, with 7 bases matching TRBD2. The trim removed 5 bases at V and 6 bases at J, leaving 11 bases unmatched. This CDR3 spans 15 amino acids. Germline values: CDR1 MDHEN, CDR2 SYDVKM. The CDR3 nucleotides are TGTGCCAGCAGTCTCCTAAGGGAGGGCCGTGATACGCAGTATTTT. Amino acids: CASSLLREGRDTQYF.

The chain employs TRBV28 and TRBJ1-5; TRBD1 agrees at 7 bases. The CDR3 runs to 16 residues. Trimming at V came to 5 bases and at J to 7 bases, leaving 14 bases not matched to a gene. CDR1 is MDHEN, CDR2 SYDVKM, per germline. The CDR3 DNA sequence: TGTGCCAGCAGTACTTATGGCCGGGCAGGGGGGCAGCCCCAGCATTTT. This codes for CASSTYGRAGGQPQHF.

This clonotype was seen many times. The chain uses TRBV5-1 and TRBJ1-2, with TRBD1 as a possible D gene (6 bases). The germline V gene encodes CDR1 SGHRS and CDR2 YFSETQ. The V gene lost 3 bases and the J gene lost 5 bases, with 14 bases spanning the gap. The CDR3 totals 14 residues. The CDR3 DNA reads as TGCGCCAGCAGCTCCCTATCGACAGGTTATGGCTACACCTTC. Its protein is CASSSLSTGYGYTF.

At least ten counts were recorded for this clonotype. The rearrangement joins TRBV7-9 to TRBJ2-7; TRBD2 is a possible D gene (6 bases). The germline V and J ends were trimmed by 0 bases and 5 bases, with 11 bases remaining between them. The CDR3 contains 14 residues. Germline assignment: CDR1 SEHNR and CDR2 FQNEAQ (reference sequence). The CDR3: CASSLAGLRDEQYF. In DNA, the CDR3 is TGTGCCAGCAGCTTAGCGGGACTCCGGGACGAGCAGTACTTC.

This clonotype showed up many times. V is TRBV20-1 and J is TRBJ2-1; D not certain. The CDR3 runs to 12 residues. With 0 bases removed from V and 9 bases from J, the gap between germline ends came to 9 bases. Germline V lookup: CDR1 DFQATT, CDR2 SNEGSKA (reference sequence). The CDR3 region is CSARDQTFEQFF. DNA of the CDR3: TGCAGTGCTAGAGATCAGACTTTTGAGCAGTTCTTC.

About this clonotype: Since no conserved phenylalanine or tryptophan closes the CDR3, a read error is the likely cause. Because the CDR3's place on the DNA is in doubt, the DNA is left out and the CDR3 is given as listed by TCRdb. The chain's CDR3 is CSASYREDTQYL. The genes are TRBV20-1 and TRBJ2-3; the tabulated D call, TRBD1, remains unverified against the DNA. Both ends counted, the CDR3 spans 12 residues. Germline-derived CDR1 and CDR2 are DFQATT and SNEGSKA (reference sequence).

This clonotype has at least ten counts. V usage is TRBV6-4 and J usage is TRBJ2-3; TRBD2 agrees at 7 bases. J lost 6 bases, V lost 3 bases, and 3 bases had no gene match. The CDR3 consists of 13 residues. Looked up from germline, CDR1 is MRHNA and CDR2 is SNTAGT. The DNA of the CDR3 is TGTGCCAGCAGTGATCAGGGAGGGGATACGCAGTATTTT. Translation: CASSDQGGDTQYF.

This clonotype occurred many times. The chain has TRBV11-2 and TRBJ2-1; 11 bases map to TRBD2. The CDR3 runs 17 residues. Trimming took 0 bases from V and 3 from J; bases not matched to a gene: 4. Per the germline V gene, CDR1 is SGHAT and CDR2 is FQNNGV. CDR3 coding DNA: TGTGCCAGCAGCTTAGAGGGACTAGCGGAACTCTACAATGAGCAGTTCTTC. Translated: CASSLEGLAELYNEQFF.

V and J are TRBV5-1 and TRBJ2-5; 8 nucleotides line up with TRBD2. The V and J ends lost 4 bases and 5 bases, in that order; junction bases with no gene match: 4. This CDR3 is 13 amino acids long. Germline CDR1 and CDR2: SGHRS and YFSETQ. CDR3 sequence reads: CASSESGSETQYF. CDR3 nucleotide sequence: TGCGCCAGCAGCGAAAGCGGGAGTGAGACCCAGTACTTC.

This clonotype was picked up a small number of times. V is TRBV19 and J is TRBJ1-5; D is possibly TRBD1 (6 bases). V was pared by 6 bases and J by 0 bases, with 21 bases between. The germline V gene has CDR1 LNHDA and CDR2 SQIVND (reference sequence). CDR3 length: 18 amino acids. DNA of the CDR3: TGTGCCAGTAGCCGATTGAATCCCGGGACACCTAGCAATCAGCCCCAGCATTTT. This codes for CASSRLNPGTPSNQPQHF.

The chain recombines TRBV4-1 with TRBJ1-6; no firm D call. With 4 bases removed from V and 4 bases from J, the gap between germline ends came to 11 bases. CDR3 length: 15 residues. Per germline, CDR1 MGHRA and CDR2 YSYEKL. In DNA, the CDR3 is TGCGCCAGCAGCCGCCCGGACGGTTATAATTCACCCCTCCACTTT. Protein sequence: CASSRPDGYNSPLHF.